This T cell receptor (beta chain) was captured by sequencing in a study of glioma-infiltrating T cells after dendritic cell vaccination. Whole-study findings and limits: TCR clonality showed no direct relationship with survival.

Isocitrate dehydrogenase mutation was absent in all glioblastoma patients. The CDR3 has 16 residues. With V trimmed by 3 bases and J by 9 bases, 17 bases remained unmatched. Germline values: CDR1 ENHRY, CDR2 SYGVKD. This clone turned up a few times. The target antigen is unknown. Up to 2 ug genomic DNA was used for TCRB CDR3 amplification. Sequencing was performed with immunoSEQ multiplex PCR; in TCRdb, only in-frame clones are kept and a portion is missing. The sample lists about 90,000 clones; about 83% were seen once. This sequence joins TRBV10-3 and TRBJ2-7; 7 bases agree with TRBD2. The material was blood, obtained before dendritic cell vaccination. The clonotype comes from a human donor with glioblastoma. The CDR3 spells CAISDLVQGGSWGQYF. CDR3 nucleotides: TGTGCCATCAGTGACTTGGTGCAGGGAGGGTCCTGGGGGCAGTACTTC.